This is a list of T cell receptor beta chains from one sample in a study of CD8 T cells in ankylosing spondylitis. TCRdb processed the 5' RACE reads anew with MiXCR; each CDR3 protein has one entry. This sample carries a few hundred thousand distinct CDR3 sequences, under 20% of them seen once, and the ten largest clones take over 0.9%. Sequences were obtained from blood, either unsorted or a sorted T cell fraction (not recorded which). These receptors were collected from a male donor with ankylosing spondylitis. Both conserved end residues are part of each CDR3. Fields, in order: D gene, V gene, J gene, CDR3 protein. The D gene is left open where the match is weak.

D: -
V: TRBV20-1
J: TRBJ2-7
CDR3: CSARAAGQAYEQYF

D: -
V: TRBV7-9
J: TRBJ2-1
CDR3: CASALRLGFDEQFF

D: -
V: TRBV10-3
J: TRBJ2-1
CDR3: CAISDGQLNNEQFF

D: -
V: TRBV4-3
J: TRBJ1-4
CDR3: CASSQDGMTNEKLFF

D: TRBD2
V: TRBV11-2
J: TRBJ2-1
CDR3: CASSFHLRGGGAGGEQFF

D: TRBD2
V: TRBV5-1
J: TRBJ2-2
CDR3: CASSGAGAANTGELFF

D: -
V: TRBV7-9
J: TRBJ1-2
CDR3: CASSLIVNYGYTF

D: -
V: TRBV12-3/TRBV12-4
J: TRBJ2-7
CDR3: CASSPLPLAGGSYEQYF

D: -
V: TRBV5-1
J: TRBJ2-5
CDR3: CASSWVAADGETQYF

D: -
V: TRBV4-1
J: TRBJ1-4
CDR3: CASGTEKLFF

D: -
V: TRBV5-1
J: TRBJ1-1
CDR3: CASSLEGRLHTEAFF

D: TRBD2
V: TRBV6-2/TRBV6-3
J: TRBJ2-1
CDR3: CASSPPGLGFNEQFF

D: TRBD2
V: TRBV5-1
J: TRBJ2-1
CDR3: CASSEIAGVRNEQFF